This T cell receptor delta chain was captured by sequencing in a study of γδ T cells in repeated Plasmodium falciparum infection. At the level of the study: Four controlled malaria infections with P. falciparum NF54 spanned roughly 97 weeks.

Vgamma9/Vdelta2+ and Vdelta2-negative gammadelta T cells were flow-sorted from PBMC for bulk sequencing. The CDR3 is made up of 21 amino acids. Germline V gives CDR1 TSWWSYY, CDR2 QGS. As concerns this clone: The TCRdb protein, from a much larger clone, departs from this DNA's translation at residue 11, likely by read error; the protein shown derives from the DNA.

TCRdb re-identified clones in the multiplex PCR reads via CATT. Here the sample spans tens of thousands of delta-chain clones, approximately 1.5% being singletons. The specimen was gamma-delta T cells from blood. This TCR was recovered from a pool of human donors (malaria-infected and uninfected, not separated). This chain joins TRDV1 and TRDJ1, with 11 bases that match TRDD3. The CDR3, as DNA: TGTGCTCTTGGGGAACAGGCTTTCAATTGGCGGCTGGGGGATACAACCGATAAACTCATCTTC. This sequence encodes CALGEQAFNWRLGDTTDKLIF.